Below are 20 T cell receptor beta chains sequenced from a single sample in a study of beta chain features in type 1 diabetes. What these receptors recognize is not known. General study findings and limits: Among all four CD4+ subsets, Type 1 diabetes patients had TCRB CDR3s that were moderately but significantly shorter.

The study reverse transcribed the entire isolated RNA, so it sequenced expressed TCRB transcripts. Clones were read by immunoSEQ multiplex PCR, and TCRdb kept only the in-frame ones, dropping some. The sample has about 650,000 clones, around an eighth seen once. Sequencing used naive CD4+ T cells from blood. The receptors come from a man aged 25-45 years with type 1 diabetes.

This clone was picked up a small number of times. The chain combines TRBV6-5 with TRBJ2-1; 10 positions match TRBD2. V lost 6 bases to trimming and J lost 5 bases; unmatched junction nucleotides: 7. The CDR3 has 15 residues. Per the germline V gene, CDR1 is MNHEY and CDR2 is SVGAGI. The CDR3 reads CASRPGTSDNNEQFF. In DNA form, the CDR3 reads TGTGCCAGCAGGCCCGGGACTAGCGACAACAATGAGCAGTTCTTC.

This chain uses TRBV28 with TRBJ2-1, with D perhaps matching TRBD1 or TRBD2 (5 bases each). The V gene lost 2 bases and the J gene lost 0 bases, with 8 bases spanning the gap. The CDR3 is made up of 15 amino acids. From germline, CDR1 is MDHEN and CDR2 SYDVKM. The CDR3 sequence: CASSLRGRSYNEQFF. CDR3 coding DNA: TGTGCCAGCAGTTTACGGGGCCGCTCCTACAATGAGCAGTTCTTC. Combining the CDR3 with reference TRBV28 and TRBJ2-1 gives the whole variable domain DVKVTQSSRYLVKRTGEKVFLECVQDMDHENMFWYRQDPGLGLRLIYFSYDVKMKEKGDIPEGYSVSREKKERFSLILESASTNQTSMYLCASSLRGRSYNEQFFGPGTRLTVL.

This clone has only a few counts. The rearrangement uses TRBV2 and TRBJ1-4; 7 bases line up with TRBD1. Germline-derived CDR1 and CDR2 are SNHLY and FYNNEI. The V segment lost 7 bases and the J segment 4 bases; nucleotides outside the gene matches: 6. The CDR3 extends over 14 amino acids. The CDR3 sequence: CASTPQGINEKLFF. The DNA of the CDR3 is TGTGCCAGCACCCCACAGGGGATTAATGAAAAACTGTTTTTT.

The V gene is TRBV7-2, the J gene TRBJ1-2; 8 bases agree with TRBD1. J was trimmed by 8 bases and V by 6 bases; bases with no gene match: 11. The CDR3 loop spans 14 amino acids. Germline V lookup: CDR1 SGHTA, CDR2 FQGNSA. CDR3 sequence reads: CASSSGTGVEGYTF. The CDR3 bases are TGTGCCAGCAGTTCCGGGACAGGCGTGGAAGGCTACACCTTC.

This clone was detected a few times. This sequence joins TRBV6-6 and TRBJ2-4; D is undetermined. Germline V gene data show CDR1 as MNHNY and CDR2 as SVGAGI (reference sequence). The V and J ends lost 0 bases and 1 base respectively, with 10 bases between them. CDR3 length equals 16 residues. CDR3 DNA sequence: TGTGCCAGCAGTTACTCGATATCGCGTGCCAAAAACATTCAGTACTTC. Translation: CASSYSISRAKNIQYF.

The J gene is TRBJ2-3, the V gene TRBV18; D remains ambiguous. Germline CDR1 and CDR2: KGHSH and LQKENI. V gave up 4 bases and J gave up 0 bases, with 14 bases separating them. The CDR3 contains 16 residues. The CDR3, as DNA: TGTGCCAGCTCACGCGGCTTGGCGAGTAGCACAGATACGCAGTATTTT. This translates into CASSRGLASSTDTQYF.

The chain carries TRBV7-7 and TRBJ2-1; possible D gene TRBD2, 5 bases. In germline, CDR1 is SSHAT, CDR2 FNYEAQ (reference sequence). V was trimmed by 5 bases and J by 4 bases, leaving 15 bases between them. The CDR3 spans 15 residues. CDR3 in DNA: TGTGCCAGCAGCCGAGATCGGACTGAATACAATGAGCAGTTCTTC. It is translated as CASSRDRTEYNEQFF.

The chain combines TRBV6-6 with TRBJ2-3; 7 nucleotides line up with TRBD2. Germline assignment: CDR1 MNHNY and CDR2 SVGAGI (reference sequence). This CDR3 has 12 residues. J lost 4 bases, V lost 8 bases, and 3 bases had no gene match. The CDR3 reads CASEGGSDTQYF. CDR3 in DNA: TGTGCCAGCGAGGGAGGGTCAGATACGCAGTATTTT.

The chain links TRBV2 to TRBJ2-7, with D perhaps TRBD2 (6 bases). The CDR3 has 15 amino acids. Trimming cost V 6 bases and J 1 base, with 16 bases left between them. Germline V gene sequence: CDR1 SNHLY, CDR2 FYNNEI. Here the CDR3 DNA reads TGTGCCAGCAGCTACAGGAGCCGGGGGTCCTACGAGCAGTACTTC. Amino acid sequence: CASSYRSRGSYEQYF.

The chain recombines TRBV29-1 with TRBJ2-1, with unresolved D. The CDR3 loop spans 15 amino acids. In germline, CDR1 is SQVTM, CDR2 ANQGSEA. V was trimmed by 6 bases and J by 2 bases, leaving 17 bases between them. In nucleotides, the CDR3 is TGCAGCGTCAACACGGACGGAGAACCCTACAATGAGCAGTTCTTC. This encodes CSVNTDGEPYNEQFF.

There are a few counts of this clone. CDR3 region: CASSSHDTDTQYF. The DNA for the CDR3 is TGTGCCAGCAGTTCGCACGACACGGATACGCAGTATTTT. The chain uses TRBV27 and TRBJ2-3; D is unclear. Looked up from germline, CDR1 is MNHEY and CDR2 is SMNVEV (reference sequence). Trimming took off 4 bases at V and 6 bases at J, with 11 bases between the two ends. The CDR3 runs 13 residues.

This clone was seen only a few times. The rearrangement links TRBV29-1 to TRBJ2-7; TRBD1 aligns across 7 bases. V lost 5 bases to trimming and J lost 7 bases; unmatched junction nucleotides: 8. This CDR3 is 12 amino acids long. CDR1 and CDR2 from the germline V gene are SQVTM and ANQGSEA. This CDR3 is CSVLRDSMEQYF. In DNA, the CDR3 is TGCAGCGTTCTCCGGGACAGTATGGAGCAGTACTTC.

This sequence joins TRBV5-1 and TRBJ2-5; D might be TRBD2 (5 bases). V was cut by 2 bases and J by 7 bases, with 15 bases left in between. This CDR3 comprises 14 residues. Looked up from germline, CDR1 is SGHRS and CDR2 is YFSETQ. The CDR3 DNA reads TGCGCCAGCAGCTTCGGGCGGGTCTTAGGGACCCAGTACTTC. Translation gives CASSFGRVLGTQYF.

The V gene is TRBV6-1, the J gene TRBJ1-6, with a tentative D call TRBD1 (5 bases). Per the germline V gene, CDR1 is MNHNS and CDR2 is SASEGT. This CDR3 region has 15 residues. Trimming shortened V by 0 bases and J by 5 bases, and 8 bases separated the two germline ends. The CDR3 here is CASSEADTNNSPLHF. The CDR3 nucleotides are TGTGCCAGCAGTGAAGCGGACACCAATAATTCACCCCTCCACTTT.

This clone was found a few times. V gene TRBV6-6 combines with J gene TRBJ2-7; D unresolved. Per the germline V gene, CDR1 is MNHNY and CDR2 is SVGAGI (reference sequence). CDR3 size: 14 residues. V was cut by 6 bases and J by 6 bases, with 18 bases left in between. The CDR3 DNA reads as TGTGCCAGCAGCCCAGGCCCGCAATGGGGCGAGCAGTACTTC. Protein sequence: CASSPGPQWGEQYF.

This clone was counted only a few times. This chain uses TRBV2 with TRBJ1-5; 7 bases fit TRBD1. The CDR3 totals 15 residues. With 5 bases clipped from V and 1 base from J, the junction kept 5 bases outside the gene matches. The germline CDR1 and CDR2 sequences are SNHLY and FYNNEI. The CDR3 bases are TGTGCCAGCAGTTACCACAGGGGCAGCAATCAGCCCCAGCATTTT. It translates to CASSYHRGSNQPQHF.

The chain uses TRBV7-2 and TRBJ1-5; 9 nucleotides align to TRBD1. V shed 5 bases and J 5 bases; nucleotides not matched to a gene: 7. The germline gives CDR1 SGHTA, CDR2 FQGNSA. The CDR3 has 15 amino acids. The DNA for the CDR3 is TGTGCCAGCAGCCCCGGGACAGGGAATTATCAGCCCCAGCATTTT. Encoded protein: CASSPGTGNYQPQHF.

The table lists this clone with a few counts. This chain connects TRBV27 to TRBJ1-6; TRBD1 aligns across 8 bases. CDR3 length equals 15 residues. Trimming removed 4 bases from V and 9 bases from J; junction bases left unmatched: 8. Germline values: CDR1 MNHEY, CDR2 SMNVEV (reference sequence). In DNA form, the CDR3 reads TGTGCCAGCAGTTCCCGGGACAGGAGGGCTTCACCCCTCCACTTT. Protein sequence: CASSSRDRRASPLHF.

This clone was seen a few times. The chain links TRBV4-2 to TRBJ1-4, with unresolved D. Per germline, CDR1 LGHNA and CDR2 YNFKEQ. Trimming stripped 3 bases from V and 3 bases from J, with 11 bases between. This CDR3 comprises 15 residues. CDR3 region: CASSHDRLANEKLFF. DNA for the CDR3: TGTGCCAGCAGCCACGACCGACTCGCTAATGAAAAACTGTTTTTT.

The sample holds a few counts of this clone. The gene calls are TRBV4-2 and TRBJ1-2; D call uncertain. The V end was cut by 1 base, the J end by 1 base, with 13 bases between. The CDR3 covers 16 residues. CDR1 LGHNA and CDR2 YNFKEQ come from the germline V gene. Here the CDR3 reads CASSQVSGELNYGYTF. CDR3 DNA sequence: TGTGCCAGCAGCCAAGTGTCTGGGGAGCTTAACTATGGCTACACCTTC.